The clone carrying this T cell receptor (beta chain) was observed a single time. What it binds is not known. V was clipped by 0 bases and J by 6 bases; unmatched bases: 8. The CDR3 sequence is 16 residues long. Germline assignment: CDR1 SGHRS and CDR2 YFSETQ. The sample comes from a study of beta chain features in type 1 diabetes. The entirety of the isolated RNA underwent reverse transcription, so expressed TCRB transcripts were sequenced. The protocol was immunoSEQ multiplex PCR, while the TCRdb copy is restricted to in-frame clones and leaves out a portion. The profile shows roughly 240,000 clones, 24% of them singletons. Sorting that relied on CD45RO/CCR7/CD25/CD127/CD95/CD27 yielded CD4+ naive, central memory, regulatory and stem cell-like memory cells. General study points: Moderate yet significant TCRB CDR3 shortening was seen in Type 1 diabetes patients in all four CD4+ subsets. The naive, central memory and Treg TCRB repertoires of patients appeared to be more similar to one another than those of healthy donors. Cells expressing TCR highly could be over-represented by cDNA sequencing. Any PCR bias toward short templates would affect both groups alike.

The chain carries TRBV5-1 and TRBJ2-1; 8 nucleotides agree with TRBD1. Sequencing input: naive CD4+ T cells from blood. This receptor was taken from a woman aged 30 to 39 with type 1 diabetes. In DNA, the CDR3 is TGCGCCAGCAGCTTGGCGGGACAGGCGGTTTTCAATGAGCAGTTCTTC. It yields the protein CASSLAGQAVFNEQFF.